This T cell receptor beta chain was retrieved from a study of CD8 T cells in Susac syndrome. Fulfillment of recently defined diagnostic criteria for definite or probable disease was shown by the patients with Susac syndrome. This CDR3 comprises 14 residues. The ends were cut back, 3 bases at V and 5 bases at J, with 11 bases in the middle. The germline CDR1 and CDR2 sequences are DFQATT and SNEGSKA (reference sequence). RNA totalling roughly 0.5 to 1 ug underwent reverse transcription with random hexamers. A multiplex approach, immunoSEQ multiplex PCR, amplified TCR beta CDR3 across 54 Vbeta and 13 Jbeta. One entry per CDR3 protein results from TCRdb running MiXCR on the immunoSEQ multiplex PCR reads. The sample carries 170,000 or so distinct CDR3 sequences, more than 95% recorded once. Points on this clonotype: The antigen is undetermined.

Whole-study findings and limits: Clonal expansion was absent from the CD4+ T cell repertoires in Susac syndrome.

The chain joins TRBV20-1 to TRBJ1-6; maybe TRBD1 (6 bases). The clonotype was recovered from a human donor with Susac syndrome. Sequencing was performed on CD4+ T cells from PBMCs. The CDR3 here is CSARRTDNNSPLHF. The CDR3 bases are TGCAGTGCTAGGAGGACAGATAATAATTCACCCCTCCACTTT.